Each of the 31 T cell receptor beta chains below was sequenced from the same sample in a study of blood T cell repertoires in COVID-19. Generated by immunoSEQ multiplex PCR, the TCRdb table keeps only in-frame clones and is missing some. The table has roughly 100,000 clones, about four fifths seen once. Source material: peripheral blood. These receptors came from a man older than 75 with acute or convalescent COVID-19.

The rearrangement links TRBV27 to TRBJ1-3, with a tentative D call TRBD1 (5 bases). The CDR3 contains 16 residues. The V end lost 8 bases, the J end lost 0 bases, and 17 bases lay between the germline ends. Per the germline V gene, CDR1 is MNHEY and CDR2 is SMNVEV (reference sequence). The CDR3 nucleotides are TGTGCCAGCTCCCGGGGGTTAGGGGCCTCTGGAAACACCATATATTTT. Translated, it gives CASSRGLGASGNTIYF.

This clone was counted a single time. DNA for the CDR3: TGTGCCAGCTCACCACTTGGGGGACAGGGTTATGGCTACACCTTC. It translates to CASSPLGGQGYGYTF. The gene calls are TRBV18 and TRBJ1-2; 9 bases line up with TRBD1. Looked up from germline, CDR1 is KGHSH and CDR2 is LQKENI. The CDR3 loop spans 15 amino acids. The V segment lost 1 base and the J segment 5 bases; nucleotides outside the gene matches: 5.

This clone has a handful of counts. The chain joins TRBV4-1 to TRBJ1-6, with D hard to call. Germline loops: CDR1 MGHRA, CDR2 YSYEKL. Trimming shortened V by 6 bases and J by 0 bases, and 9 bases separated the two germline ends. The CDR3 is made up of 15 amino acids. The CDR3 coding sequence is TGCGCCAGCAGTCAACACAGCTCCTATAATTCACCCCTCCACTTT. It translates to CASSQHSSYNSPLHF.

The V call is TRBV27, the J call TRBJ1-6; no firm D call. This CDR3 comprises 14 residues. Germline assignment: CDR1 MNHEY and CDR2 SMNVEV (reference sequence). Deletions cut 4 bases from V and 7 bases from J, with 11 bases between. This CDR3 is CASSWSGSNSPLHF. For the CDR3, the DNA is TGTGCCAGCAGTTGGTCCGGGTCCAATTCACCCCTCCACTTT.

The chain uses TRBV2 and TRBJ1-1; D not resolved. The V gene lost 2 bases and the J gene lost 5 bases, with 12 bases spanning the gap. The V gene's germline CDR1 is SNHLY and CDR2 FYNNEI. The CDR3 has 14 residues. CDR3 sequence: CASSEWTSGTEAFF. CDR3 nucleotide sequence: TGTGCCAGCAGTGAATGGACTTCGGGGACTGAAGCTTTCTTT.

This rearrangement joins TRBV7-9 to TRBJ2-2; D not resolved. CDR3 length equals 15 residues. Trimming took off 0 bases at V and 7 bases at J, with 12 bases between the two ends. Germline lookup yields CDR1 SEHNR and CDR2 FQNEAQ (reference sequence). The CDR3 spells CASSLAAHVRGELFF. CDR3 nucleotides: TGTGCCAGCAGCTTAGCAGCGCACGTGCGCGGGGAGCTGTTTTTT.

This chain joins TRBV6-2 or TRBV6-3 and TRBJ2-1, with 7 bases that match TRBD2. With V trimmed by 1 base and J by 0 bases, 12 bases remained unmatched. Per germline, CDR1 MNHEY and CDR2 SVGEGT. This CDR3 has 19 amino acids. CDR3 sequence (DNA): TGTGCCAGCAGTTACTACCGCCCGGGAGGCCCGAGCTCCTACAATGAGCAGTTCTTC. Encoded protein: CASSYYRPGGPSSYNEQFF.

The chain uses TRBV7-9 and TRBJ1-2; 7 nucleotides match TRBD1. V was pared by 5 bases and J by 4 bases, with 7 bases of the junction left unmatched. CDR3 length: 14 amino acids. Looked up from germline, CDR1 is SEHNR and CDR2 is FQNEAQ (reference sequence). CDR3 bases: TGTGCCAGCAGCCGGAGACAGGGAGGCTATGGCTACACCTTC. Protein sequence: CASSRRQGGYGYTF.

A single count supports this clone. The chain uses TRBV5-5 and TRBJ1-2, with TRBD1 matching 10 bases. Germline assignment: CDR1 SGHKS and CDR2 YYEKEE (reference sequence). After removal of 0 bases from V and 5 bases from J, the junction contained 1 base not matched to a gene. The CDR3 runs to 14 residues. The chain's CDR3 is CASSLGQGAYGYTF. The CDR3 DNA follows: TGTGCCAGCAGCTTGGGACAGGGGGCATATGGCTACACCTTC.

The V gene is TRBV5-6, the J gene TRBJ1-2; no firm D call. CDR3 length: 13 residues. Germline CDR1 is SGHDT and CDR2 is YYEEEE. V shed 0 bases and J shed 4 bases, with 7 bases lying between them. CDR3 amino acids: CASSLEIGYGYTF. The CDR3 DNA is TGTGCCAGCAGCTTGGAAATCGGCTATGGCTACACCTTC.

The chain combines TRBV19 with TRBJ1-5; TRBD1 matches 8 bases. J lost 3 bases, V lost 5 bases, and 9 bases had no gene match. Germline V gene lookup returns CDR1 LNHDA and CDR2 SQIVND (reference sequence). This CDR3 region has 16 residues. CDR3 nucleotides: TGTGCCAGTAGTCAAGGACAGGGTGCTCTCAATCAGCCCCAGCATTTT. Residues: CASSQGQGALNQPQHF.

This rearrangement joins TRBV5-1 to TRBJ2-5, with TRBD1 matching 7 bases. Germline CDR1 is SGHRS and CDR2 is YFSETQ. The CDR3 covers 16 residues. J was trimmed by 1 base and V by 4 bases; bases with no gene match: 10. CDR3 coding DNA: TGCGCCAGCAGCCAGACAGGGTGGCAAGGCCAAGAGACCCAGTACTTC. Protein: CASSQTGWQGQETQYF.

V and J are TRBV19 and TRBJ1-1; D unresolved. Trimming removed 4 bases from V and 11 bases from J, with 11 bases in between. The CDR3 is made up of 11 amino acids. Germline V gene sequence: CDR1 LNHDA, CDR2 SQIVND (reference sequence). DNA for the CDR3: TGTGCCAGTAGTAGGTCCCTCGCGGCTTTCTTT. Protein: CASSRSLAAFF.

The chain is built from TRBV30 and TRBJ2-3; D remains unclear. The V end lost 2 bases, the J end lost 2 bases, and 5 bases lay between the germline ends. Germline V gene lookup returns CDR1 GTSNPN and CDR2 SVGIG (reference sequence). This CDR3 region has 12 residues. The CDR3 DNA reads as TGTGCCTGGAGTCTAATCACAGATACGCAGTATTTT. As protein: CAWSLITDTQYF. Based on the CDR3 plus reference TRBV30 and TRBJ2-3, the full variable domain is SQTIHQWPATLVQPVGSPLSLECTVEGTSNPNLYWYRQAAGRGLQLLFYSVGIGQISSEVPQNLSASRPQDRQFILSSKKLLLSDSGFYLCAWSLITDTQYFGPGTRLTVL.

The V gene is TRBV9, the J gene TRBJ2-7; the D gene is possibly TRBD1 (6 bases). V was pared by 3 bases and J by 0 bases, with 13 bases between. This CDR3 spans 15 amino acids. Germline V gene data show CDR1 as SGDLS and CDR2 as YYNGEE. CDR3 DNA: TGTGCCAGCAGCGAAACAGGGCACAGCTCCTACGAGCAGTACTTC. Protein sequence: CASSETGHSSYEQYF.

The rearrangement links TRBV5-1 to TRBJ2-3; the match to TRBD2 covers 11 bases. The length of the CDR3 is 18 residues. Trimming removed 2 bases from V and 4 bases from J; junction bases left unmatched: 12. Germline V gene sequence: CDR1 SGHRS, CDR2 YFSETQ. CDR3 coding DNA: TGCGCCAGCAGCTTCCTTACAGGACTAGCGGGCGCGTCAGATACGCAGTATTTT. It encodes CASSFLTGLAGASDTQYF.

The chain links TRBV11-2 to TRBJ2-7; D gene unclear. The CDR3 runs to 13 residues. The V end lost 4 bases, the J end lost 2 bases, and 9 bases lay between the germline ends. The germline gives CDR1 SGHAT, CDR2 FQNNGV. The CDR3 region has the DNA TGTGCCAGCAGCTCCGTGAGGACCTACGAGCAGTACTTC. Amino acids: CASSSVRTYEQYF. Drawing the rest from reference TRBV11-2 and TRBJ2-7, the complete variable domain is EAGVAQSPRYKIIEKRQSVAFWCNPISGHATLYWYQQILGQGPKLLIQFQNNGVVDDSQLPKDRFSAERLKGVDSTLKIQPAKLEDSAVYLCASSSVRTYEQYFGPGTRLTVT.

V usage is TRBV28 and J usage is TRBJ2-3; 7 bases map to TRBD2. J lost 0 bases, V lost 6 bases, and 12 bases had no gene match. The germline V gene encodes CDR1 MDHEN and CDR2 SYDVKM. The length of the CDR3 is 17 residues. CDR3 loop: CASSQPPRGISTDTQYF. In DNA form, the CDR3 reads TGTGCCAGCAGCCAGCCCCCGCGGGGGATAAGCACAGATACGCAGTATTTT.

The chain is built from TRBV19 and TRBJ2-7; the D gene is possibly TRBD1 (5 bases). Trimming took 7 bases from V and 3 from J, leaving 16 bases between them. The CDR3 runs to 14 residues. Germline V lookup: CDR1 LNHDA, CDR2 SQIVND (reference sequence). The CDR3 DNA reads as TGTGCCAGTATGGCCGGACAAGGGTTCTACGAGCAGTACTTC. Translation gives CASMAGQGFYEQYF.

The chain joins TRBV5-1 to TRBJ1-5; TRBD1 matches 8 bases. After removal of 1 base from V and 5 bases from J, the junction contained 5 bases not matched to a gene. Looked up from germline, CDR1 is SGHRS and CDR2 is YFSETQ. CDR3 length: 15 residues. The CDR3 protein is CASSLSSGGHQPQHF. The CDR3 coding sequence is TGCGCCAGCAGCTTGTCCTCAGGGGGCCATCAGCCCCAGCATTTT.

The V gene is TRBV5-1, the J gene TRBJ2-3; 9 bases match TRBD1. Germline trimming cut 3 bases from V and 1 base from J; bases unmatched to any gene: 3. The V gene's germline CDR1 is SGHRS and CDR2 YFSETQ. The CDR3 contains 15 residues. This CDR3 is CASSSGTGRTDTQYF. The CDR3 nucleotides are TGCGCCAGCAGCTCCGGGACAGGGCGCACAGATACGCAGTATTTT.

In DNA form, the CDR3 reads TGTGCCACCAGTGATTTGCAGGAATCACCCCTCAACACCGGGGAGCTGTTTTTT. Translated: CATSDLQESPLNTGELFF. The chain combines TRBV24-1 with TRBJ2-2; D is uncertain. Per germline, CDR1 KGHDR and CDR2 SFDVKD. The CDR3 spans 18 residues. The germline V and J ends were trimmed by 0 bases and 2 bases, with 15 bases remaining between them.

V gene TRBV3-1 (or the pseudogene TRBV3-2) combines with J gene TRBJ2-1, with 13 positions matching TRBD2. V shed 4 bases, J shed 2 bases, and the junction held 5 bases outside the gene matches. The CDR3 has 17 residues. Germline CDR1 and CDR2: LGHDT and YNNKEL (reference sequence). In DNA form, the CDR3 reads TGTGCCAGCAGCCTCCTAGGACTAGCGGGAGCCTACAATGAGCAGTTCTTC. Translated: CASSLLGLAGAYNEQFF.

The gene calls are TRBV28 and TRBJ1-5, with D perhaps TRBD1 (6 bases). CDR3 length: 14 residues. Germline CDR1 and CDR2: MDHEN and SYDVKM. Trimming cost V 10 bases and J 1 base, with 14 bases left between them. Written as DNA, the CDR3 is TGTGCCATTTCAGGGGCGTGGAGCAATCAGCCCCAGCATTTT. Residues: CAISGAWSNQPQHF. Drawing the rest from reference TRBV28 and TRBJ1-5, the complete variable domain is DVKVTQSSRYLVKRTGEKVFLECVQDMDHENMFWYRQDPGLGLRLIYFSYDVKMKEKGDIPEGYSVSREKKERFSLILESASTNQTSMYLCAISGAWSNQPQHFGDGTRLSIL.

The J gene is TRBJ2-1, the V gene TRBV19, with TRBD2 identical over 13 bases. CDR1 and CDR2 (germline): LNHDA, SQIVND (reference sequence). This CDR3 is 14 amino acids long. V was clipped by 6 bases and J by 9 bases; unmatched bases: 5. The CDR3 here is CASSVGTSGTEQFF. Here the CDR3 DNA reads TGTGCCAGTAGCGTCGGGACTAGCGGGACTGAGCAGTTCTTC.

The V gene is TRBV4-3, the J gene TRBJ1-6; 8 nucleotides align to TRBD1. Germline V gene sequence: CDR1 LGHNA, CDR2 YSLEER. This CDR3 spans 16 amino acids. After removal of 3 bases from V and 10 bases from J, the junction contained 11 bases not matched to a gene. CDR3 nucleotide sequence: TGCGCCAGCAGCCAGAATCAAGGCAGGGGGCAATCACCCCTCCACTTT. Protein product: CASSQNQGRGQSPLHF.

The genes are TRBV5-1 and TRBJ1-4; TRBD1 agrees at 7 bases. Germline loops: CDR1 SGHRS, CDR2 YFSETQ. Germline trimming cut 4 bases from V and 0 bases from J; bases unmatched to any gene: 6. This CDR3 has 16 amino acids. The CDR3 loop reads CASSKGQLSTNEKLFF. The CDR3 DNA is TGCGCCAGCAGCAAGGGACAGCTTTCAACTAATGAAAAACTGTTTTTT.

This chain uses TRBV6-6 with TRBJ2-7; possibly TRBD1 for D (5 bases). The CDR3 is 15 residues long. The germline CDR1 and CDR2 sequences are MNHNY and SVGAGI (reference sequence). Trimming shortened V by 6 bases and J by 1 base, and 16 bases separated the two germline ends. The CDR3: CASSSLNRLSYEQYF. In nucleotides, the CDR3 is TGTGCCAGCAGCTCCCTAAACAGGCTATCCTACGAGCAGTACTTC.

The chain carries TRBV30 and TRBJ2-1, with TRBD1 as a possible D gene (7 bases). Germline lookup yields CDR1 GTSNPN and CDR2 SVGIG (reference sequence). The CDR3 spans 14 residues. Trimming removed 1 base from V and 3 bases from J, with 10 bases in between. CDR3 residues: CAWSDRGLYNEQFF. The DNA of the CDR3 is TGTGCCTGGAGTGACAGGGGACTCTACAATGAGCAGTTCTTC.

The chain has TRBV4-2 and TRBJ2-1; 8 bases fit TRBD2. Germline V gene data show CDR1 as LGHNA and CDR2 as YNFKEQ. The CDR3 covers 14 residues. J gave up 7 bases and V 8 bases, and 10 bases lay outside the gene matches. For the CDR3, the DNA is TGTGCCAGCCAGGGGCTAGCGGGCTTGAATGAGCAGTTCTTC. It yields the protein CASQGLAGLNEQFF.

This clone was seen a single time. The chain links TRBV5-1 to TRBJ1-5; a weak D match, TRBD1 (5 bases). This CDR3 comprises 13 residues. The V gene's germline CDR1 is SGHRS and CDR2 YFSETQ. Between the trimmed V and J ends, which lost 4 bases and 6 bases, there was a span of 11 bases. The CDR3 nucleotides read TGCGCCAGCAGCGAGATGGGGGGTCAGCCCCAGCATTTT. Its protein is CASSEMGGQPQHF.